Shown below are 29 T cell receptor beta chains from a single sample sequenced in a study of beta chain features in type 1 diabetes. Reverse transcribing all isolated RNA meant expressed TCRB transcripts were sequenced. Measured with immunoSEQ multiplex PCR; TCRdb has only the in-frame clones, and not every one. This table has 400,000 to 550,000 clones, roughly 10% appearing once. Sequenced material: naive CD4+ T cells from blood. Receptor source: a woman under 30 in good health.

This clone has just one count. The same CDR3 arises from other DNA sequences in this sample as well. The rearrangement uses TRBV7-2 and TRBJ1-1, with unresolved D. Germline-derived CDR1 and CDR2 are SGHTA and FQGNSA. The length of the CDR3 is 13 residues. Trimming stripped 1 base from V and 1 base from J, with 4 bases between. As DNA, the CDR3 is TGTGCCAGCAGCTTAGGAAGGAACACTGAAGCTTTCTTT. Its translation: CASSLGRNTEAFF.

There are a few counts of this clone. The chain links TRBV29-1 to TRBJ2-3, with D perhaps TRBD1 or TRBD2 (5 bases each). Deletions cut 8 bases from V and 1 base from J, with 13 bases between. Germline CDR1 reads SQVTM; CDR2 reads ANQGSEA. This CDR3 has 13 residues. DNA of the CDR3: TGCAGCAGTGGGGGTTCAGGCACAGATACGCAGTATTTT. Its translation is CSSGGSGTDTQYF.

This clone was seen a handful of times. V is TRBV29-1 and J is TRBJ2-3, with D maybe TRBD2 (5 bases). CDR3 size: 13 residues. Germline values: CDR1 SQVTM, CDR2 ANQGSEA. V lost 5 bases to trimming and J lost 2 bases, with 11 bases between them. The CDR3 loop is CSVNGLITDTQYF. The CDR3 nucleotides read TGCAGCGTTAACGGACTGATCACAGATACGCAGTATTTT.

V usage is TRBV18 and J usage is TRBJ2-7, with TRBD1 identical over 9 bases. V lost 3 bases, J lost 4 bases, and 4 bases stayed unmatched. Per the germline V gene, CDR1 is KGHSH and CDR2 is LQKENI. The CDR3 is 14 amino acids. Here the CDR3 DNA reads TGTGCCAGCTCACCCGGACAGGGGAATTACGAGCAGTACGTC. This sequence encodes CASSPGQGNYEQYV.

This clone was found a few times. The V call is TRBV5-4, the J call TRBJ2-1; no clear D. Germline CDR1 reads SGHNT; CDR2 reads YYREEE (reference sequence). The CDR3 is 15 amino acids. Trimming took 0 bases from V and 6 from J, leaving 13 bases between them. As DNA, the CDR3 is TGTGCCAGCAGCTTGGGGGCAGTTATAGGCAATGAGCAGTTCTTC. It encodes CASSLGAVIGNEQFF. Drawing the rest from reference TRBV5-4 and TRBJ2-1, the complete variable domain is ETGVTQSPTHLIKTRGQQVTLRCSSQSGHNTVSWYQQALGQGPQFIFQYYREEENGRGNFPPRFSGLQFPNYSSELNVNALELDDSALYLCASSLGAVIGNEQFFGPGTRLTVL.

There are a few counts of this clone. The V gene is TRBV30, the J gene TRBJ1-1, with TRBD1 matching 7 bases. J gave up 1 base and V 0 bases, and 5 bases lay outside the gene matches. Germline CDR1 and CDR2: GTSNPN and SVGIG (reference sequence). This CDR3 is built from 15 residues. CDR3 loop: CAWSVGTAKNTEAFF. In nucleotides, the CDR3 is TGTGCCTGGAGTGTAGGGACAGCGAAGAACACTGAAGCTTTCTTT. The full variable domain, its missing parts supplied by reference TRBV30 and TRBJ1-1, is SQTIHQWPATLVQPVGSPLSLECTVEGTSNPNLYWYRQAAGRGLQLLFYSVGIGQISSEVPQNLSASRPQDRQFILSSKKLLLSDSGFYLCAWSVGTAKNTEAFFGQGTRLTVV.

The chain has TRBV18 and TRBJ2-4; the D is unclear. V lost 1 base and J 7 bases, leaving 8 bases between the germline ends. This CDR3 is built from 13 residues. CDR1 is KGHSH and CDR2 is LQKENI in the germline V gene. CDR3 sequence (DNA): TGTGCCAGCTCACCACAGTTATTGAACATTCAGTACTTC. Residues: CASSPQLLNIQYF.

This chain joins TRBV7-2 and TRBJ2-1; 13 nucleotides match TRBD2. The germline gives CDR1 SGHTA, CDR2 FQGNSA. CDR3 size: 15 residues. V lost 5 bases to trimming and J lost 8 bases; unmatched junction nucleotides: 6. The DNA for the CDR3 is TGTGCCAGCAGCCCACTAGCGGGAGGGCGTCATGAGCAGTTCTTC. Its protein is CASSPLAGGRHEQFF.

In DNA, the CDR3 is TGTGCCAGCAGCCCCCGTAGCTCTGGGGCCAACGTCCTGACTTTC. Protein sequence: CASSPRSSGANVLTF. J is TRBJ2-6 and V is TRBV7-3, with D uncertain. V lost 5 bases and J lost 0, with 8 bases in between. The germline V gene encodes CDR1 SGHTA and CDR2 FQGTGA. The CDR3 consists of 15 residues.

This clone was recorded many times. The CDR3 spells CSVPLGLVRGPDTQYF. CDR3 nucleotide sequence: TGCAGCGTTCCTTTAGGACTAGTCCGAGGGCCAGATACGCAGTATTTT. V gene TRBV29-1 combines with J gene TRBJ2-3; 7 positions agree with TRBD2. CDR1 SQVTM and CDR2 ANQGSEA come from the germline V gene. The trim removed 5 bases at V and 4 bases at J, leaving 15 bases unmatched. CDR3 length: 16 amino acids.

V is TRBV4-3 and J is TRBJ2-1; 10 bases are a match to TRBD2. V dropped 4 bases and J dropped 1; count of bases not matched to a gene: 4. The CDR3 extends over 16 amino acids. Germline assignment: CDR1 LGHNA and CDR2 YSLEER. This chain's CDR3 is CASSLIAGGSYNEQFF. The CDR3 bases are TGCGCCAGCAGCCTGATAGCGGGGGGTTCCTACAATGAGCAGTTCTTC.

This clone was counted between two and nine times. This chain links TRBV12-5 with TRBJ2-2; 9 bases align to TRBD2. After removal of 8 bases from V and 2 bases from J, the junction contained 9 bases not matched to a gene. Germline assignment: CDR1 LGHNT and CDR2 FRNRAP. The CDR3 length is 16 residues. This CDR3 reads CASRWVSGGNTGELFF. CDR3 DNA sequence: TGTGCTAGTAGATGGGTTAGCGGGGGCAACACCGGGGAGCTGTTTTTT.

This clone was found a few times. Other DNA sequences from this sample encode an identical CDR3 as well. The rearrangement joins TRBV7-9 to TRBJ1-5, with TRBD1 matching 11 bases. Germline V gene sequence: CDR1 SEHNR, CDR2 FQNEAQ (reference sequence). The ends lost 3 bases at V and 6 bases at J; junction bases unmatched: 1. The CDR3 covers 14 residues. The DNA of the CDR3 is TGTGCCAGCAGCTTGGGACAGGGGGGTCAGCCCCAGCATTTT. Encoded protein: CASSLGQGGQPQHF.

This rearrangement joins TRBV6-6 to TRBJ2-7; 11 nucleotides line up with TRBD2. The germline CDR1 and CDR2 sequences are MNHNY and SVGAGI (reference sequence). With V trimmed by 10 bases and J by 3 bases, 5 bases remained unmatched. This CDR3 contains 13 residues. The CDR3 spells CAIRGTSGYEQYF. As DNA, the CDR3 is TGTGCCATCAGAGGGACTAGCGGCTACGAGCAGTACTTC.

This clone was seen more than once but under ten times. The chain joins TRBV7-9 to TRBJ2-2, with TRBD1 as a possible D gene (7 bases). V lost 5 bases, J lost 7 bases, and 14 bases lay in between. The CDR3 has 14 residues. The germline gives CDR1 SEHNR, CDR2 FQNEAQ (reference sequence). CDR3 loop: CASSANRGGGELFF. In nucleotides, the CDR3 is TGTGCCAGCAGCGCGAACAGGGGAGGCGGGGAGCTGTTTTTT.

Worth noting for this clone: This may come from a read error, since a much larger clone is one base off. The rearrangement joins TRBV6-1 to TRBJ2-5, with TRBD2 matching over 10 bases. CDR1 is MNHNS and CDR2 is SASEGT in the germline V gene. The CDR3 sequence is 13 residues long. V shed 6 bases, J shed 3 bases, and the junction held 1 base outside the gene matches. The CDR3: CASRGTSEETQYF. The CDR3 bases are TGTGCCAGCAGGGGGACTAGCGAAGAGACCCAGTACTTC.

This clone appeared once. This chain uses TRBV6-1 with TRBJ2-7, with 10 positions matching TRBD1. The CDR3 is 14 residues long. The V and J ends lost 7 bases and 2 bases, in that order; junction bases with no gene match: 5. Per germline, CDR1 MNHNS and CDR2 SASEGT. Written as DNA, the CDR3 is TGTGCCAGCAACTTCGGGACAGGGGCCTACGAGCAGTACGTC. Protein product: CASNFGTGAYEQYV.

This clone was counted between two and nine times. The same CDR3 can be traced to other DNA sequences in this sample. The chain uses TRBV5-4 and TRBJ2-5; D unresolved. CDR1 SGHNT and CDR2 YYREEE come from the germline V gene (reference sequence). V was clipped by 0 bases and J by 5 bases, with 11 bases between them. The CDR3 is 14 residues long. CDR3 nucleotides: TGTGCCAGCAGCTTGGCTGGCATTCAGGAGACCCAGTACTTC. Its translation is CASSLAGIQETQYF.

This clone was recorded many times. This chain links TRBV5-4 with TRBJ2-5; TRBD2 might be the D (5 bases). In germline, CDR1 is SGHNT, CDR2 YYREEE (reference sequence). With 5 bases removed from V and 2 bases from J, the gap between germline ends came to 10 bases. This CDR3 has 13 residues. As DNA, the CDR3 is TGTGCCAGCAGTCCACTAGGGCAAGAGACCCAGTACTTC. Encoded protein: CASSPLGQETQYF.

This clone was seen only a few times. V gene TRBV9 combines with J gene TRBJ2-7, with 9 bases lining up with TRBD1. Trimming at V came to 9 bases and at J to 2 bases, leaving 9 bases not matched to a gene. Germline lookup yields CDR1 SGDLS and CDR2 YYNGEE. The CDR3 is made up of 14 amino acids. The CDR3: CATTGGSFTYEQYV. Written as DNA, the CDR3 is TGTGCCACCACAGGGGGCAGTTTCACCTACGAGCAGTACGTC.

The V call is TRBV7-3, the J call TRBJ1-1; 9 positions agree with TRBD1. Germline CDR1 SGHTA, CDR2 FQGTGA. The CDR3 runs to 14 residues. V shed 4 bases and J 7 bases; nucleotides not matched to a gene: 7. The CDR3 spells CASSSTGGAGEAFF. The CDR3, as DNA: TGTGCCAGCAGCTCTACAGGGGGCGCCGGTGAAGCTTTCTTT. Based on the CDR3 plus reference TRBV7-3 and TRBJ1-1, the full variable domain is GAGVSQTPSNKVTEKGKYVELRCDPISGHTALYWYRQSLGQGPEFLIYFQGTGAADDSGLPNDRFFAVRPEGSVSTLKIQRTERGDSAVYLCASSSTGGAGEAFFGQGTRLTVV.

The chain joins TRBV7-9 to TRBJ1-1; D unclear. The CDR3 contains 14 residues. Per germline, CDR1 SEHNR and CDR2 FQNEAQ (reference sequence). Deletions cut 2 bases from V and 1 base from J, with 8 bases between. DNA of the CDR3: TGTGCCAGCAGCTTAATTGGTGAGAACACTGAAGCTTTCTTT. Protein product: CASSLIGENTEAFF.

The V and J genes are TRBV6-9 and TRBJ1-1; D is perhaps TRBD1 (5 bases). The V end was cut by 7 bases, the J end by 4 bases, with 22 bases between. This CDR3 comprises 16 residues. Germline V gene lookup returns CDR1 MNHGY and CDR2 SVAAGI. The CDR3: CASNKPRGPDGTEAFF. CDR3 nucleotide sequence: TGTGCCAGCAACAAACCCCGGGGACCCGACGGCACTGAAGCTTTCTTT.

V is TRBV7-2 and J is TRBJ2-7; no reliable D call. CDR3 size: 14 residues. Between the trimmed V and J ends, which lost 4 bases and 3 bases, there was a span of 13 bases. CDR1 is SGHTA, CDR2 FQGNSA, per germline. CDR3 sequence: CASSSQRYSYEQYF. Written as DNA, the CDR3 is TGTGCCAGCAGCTCCCAACGATACAGCTACGAGCAGTACTTC.

This clone was seen a few times. This chain uses TRBV6-1 with TRBJ2-5; 9 nucleotides match TRBD2. Germline V gives CDR1 MNHNS, CDR2 SASEGT. The junction had 2 bases not matched to a gene; V was cut back by 5 bases and J by 1 base. This CDR3 is built from 14 residues. The CDR3 here is CASSFSGGQETQYF. The CDR3, as DNA: TGTGCCAGCAGTTTTAGCGGGGGCCAAGAGACCCAGTACTTC.

About this clone itself: An end of the junction differs from the germline gene, which may be a read error. This chain connects TRBV5-1 to TRBJ1-5, with 7 bases matching TRBD1. The CDR3 runs 16 residues. Germline values: CDR1 SGHRS, CDR2 YFSETQ. The CDR3 coding sequence is TGCGCCCGCAGCCGCTGGGGAGAGGGGGCGATTCAGCCCCAGCATTTT. It translates to CARSRWGEGAIQPQHF.

The chain combines TRBV7-2 with TRBJ2-4; D might be TRBD1 (5 bases). The length of the CDR3 is 14 residues. V lost 5 bases to trimming and J lost 3 bases, with 11 bases between them. Germline CDR1 SGHTA, CDR2 FQGNSA. In DNA form, the CDR3 reads TGTGCCAGCAGCGTCAGGGATTACAAAAACATTCAGTACTTC. It specifies CASSVRDYKNIQYF.

In this sample, this clone turned up a few times. This chain connects TRBV6-6 to TRBJ1-4; D perhaps matches TRBD1 (6 bases). V lost 8 bases, J lost 8 bases, and 21 bases lay in between. This CDR3 spans 15 amino acids. Germline-derived CDR1 and CDR2 are MNHNY and SVGAGI (reference sequence). The CDR3 nucleotides are TGTGCCAGCCATAACAGGGCAGGGATGGGCGAAAAACTGTTTTTT. It specifies CASHNRAGMGEKLFF.

In its sample, this clone was seen a few times. The rearrangement uses TRBV9 and TRBJ1-1, with D possibly TRBD1 on 5 matching bases. The CDR3 runs 14 residues. The V and J ends lost 4 bases and 6 bases respectively, with 16 bases between them. The germline CDR1 and CDR2 sequences are SGDLS and YYNGEE. CDR3 protein: CASSIGVIEAEAFF. The CDR3 DNA reads TGTGCCAGCAGCATAGGGGTGATCGAGGCTGAAGCTTTCTTT.